The clone carrying this T cell receptor (beta chain) was detected many times. TCR beta CDR3 region amplification was performed from RNA transcripts. The HTBI set primed first-round TCR CDR3 RT-PCR. TCRdb ran MiXCR on the multiplex PCR reads and lists one entry per CDR3 protein. Among 400,000 or so distinct CDR3 sequences listed, roughly 15% were seen once. The data stem from a study of T cells in Graves' hyperthyroidism and ophthalmopathy. The CDR3 is 16 residues long. V was pared by 7 bases and J by 2 bases, with 18 bases between. Diagnosis rested on symptoms, serum thyroxine and TRAb, thyroid ultrasound, and orbital computed tomography. From more than 9.5 ml of fresh peripheral blood, PBMCs were isolated.

Material: blood. V and J are TRBV12-3 or TRBV12-4 and TRBJ1-5; TRBD1 is a possible D gene (5 bases). This TCR was sampled from a woman aged 25 to 39 with Graves' ophthalmopathy. CDR3 nucleotides: TGTGCCAGCACCTCGGCGGGGACGAGGGGCAATCAGCCCCAGCATTTT. Protein sequence: CASTSAGTRGNQPQHF.